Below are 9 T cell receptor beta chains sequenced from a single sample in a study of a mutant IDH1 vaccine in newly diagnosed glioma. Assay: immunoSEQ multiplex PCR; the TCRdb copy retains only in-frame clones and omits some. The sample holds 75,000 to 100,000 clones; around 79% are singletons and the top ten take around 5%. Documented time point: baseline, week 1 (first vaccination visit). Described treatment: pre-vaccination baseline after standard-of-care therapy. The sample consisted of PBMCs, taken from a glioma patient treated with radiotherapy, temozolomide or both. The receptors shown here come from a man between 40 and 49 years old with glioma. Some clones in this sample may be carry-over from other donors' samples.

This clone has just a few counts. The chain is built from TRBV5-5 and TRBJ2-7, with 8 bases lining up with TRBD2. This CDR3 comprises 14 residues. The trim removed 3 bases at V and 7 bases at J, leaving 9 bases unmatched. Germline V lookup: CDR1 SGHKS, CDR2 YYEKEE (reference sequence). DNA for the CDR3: TGTGCCAGCAGCTGGGGGACGGGGACTAGGGAGCAGTACTTC. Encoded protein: CASSWGTGTREQYF.

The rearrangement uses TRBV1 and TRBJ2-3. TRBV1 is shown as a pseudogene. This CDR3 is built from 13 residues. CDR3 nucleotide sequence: TGCACCAGCAACACTAGGGGGGACGACACGCAGTATTTT. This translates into CTSNTRGDDTQYF.

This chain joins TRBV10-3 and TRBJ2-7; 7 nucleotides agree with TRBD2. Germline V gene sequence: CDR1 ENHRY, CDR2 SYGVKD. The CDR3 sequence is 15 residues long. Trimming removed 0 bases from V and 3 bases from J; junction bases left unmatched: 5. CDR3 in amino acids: CAISESGREGYEQYF. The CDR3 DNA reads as TGTGCCATCAGTGAGTCGGGTAGGGAGGGCTACGAGCAGTACTTC.

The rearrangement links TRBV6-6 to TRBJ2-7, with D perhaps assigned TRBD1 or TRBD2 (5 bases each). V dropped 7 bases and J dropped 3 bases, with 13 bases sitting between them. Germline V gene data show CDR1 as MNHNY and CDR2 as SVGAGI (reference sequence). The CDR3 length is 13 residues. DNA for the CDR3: TGTGCCAGCACCCTGGGGGTCAGCTACGAGCAGTACTTC. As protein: CASTLGVSYEQYF.

DNA of the CDR3: TGCGCCAGCAGCTCTCTGGGGAGCCGGGAGCTGTTTTTT. It translates to CASSSLGSRELFF. The chain employs TRBV5-1 and TRBJ2-2; perhaps TRBD2 as D (5 bases). The CDR3 is made up of 13 amino acids. Germline V gene lookup returns CDR1 SGHRS and CDR2 YFSETQ. The germline V and J ends were trimmed by 3 bases and 9 bases, with 12 bases remaining between them.

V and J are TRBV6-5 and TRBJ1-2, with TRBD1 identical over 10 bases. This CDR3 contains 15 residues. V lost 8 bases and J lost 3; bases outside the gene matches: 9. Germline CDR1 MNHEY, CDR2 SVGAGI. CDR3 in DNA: TGTGCCAGCCGGGGCGGGACAGGGGCTTACTATGGCTACACCTTC. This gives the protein CASRGGTGAYYGYTF.

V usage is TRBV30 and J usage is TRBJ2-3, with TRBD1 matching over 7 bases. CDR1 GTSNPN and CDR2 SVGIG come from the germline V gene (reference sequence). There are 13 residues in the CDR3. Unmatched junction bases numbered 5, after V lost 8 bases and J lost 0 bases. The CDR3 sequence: CAGIQGSTDTQYF. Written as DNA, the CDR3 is TGTGCCGGTATACAGGGGAGCACAGATACGCAGTATTTT.

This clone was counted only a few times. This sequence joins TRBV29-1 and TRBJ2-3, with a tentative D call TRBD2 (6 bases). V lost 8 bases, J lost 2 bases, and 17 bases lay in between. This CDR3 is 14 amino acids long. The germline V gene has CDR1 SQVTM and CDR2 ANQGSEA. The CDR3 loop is CSSARGINTDTQYF. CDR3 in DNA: TGCAGCTCGGCCCGGGGGATAAACACAGATACGCAGTATTTT.

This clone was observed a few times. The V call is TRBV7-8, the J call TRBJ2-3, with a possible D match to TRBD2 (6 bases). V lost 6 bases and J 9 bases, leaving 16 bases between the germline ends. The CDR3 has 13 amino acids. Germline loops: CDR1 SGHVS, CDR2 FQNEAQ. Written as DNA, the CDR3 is TGTGCCAGCAGTCGGGACTTCGCGAGGACGCAGTATTTT. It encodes CASSRDFARTQYF.